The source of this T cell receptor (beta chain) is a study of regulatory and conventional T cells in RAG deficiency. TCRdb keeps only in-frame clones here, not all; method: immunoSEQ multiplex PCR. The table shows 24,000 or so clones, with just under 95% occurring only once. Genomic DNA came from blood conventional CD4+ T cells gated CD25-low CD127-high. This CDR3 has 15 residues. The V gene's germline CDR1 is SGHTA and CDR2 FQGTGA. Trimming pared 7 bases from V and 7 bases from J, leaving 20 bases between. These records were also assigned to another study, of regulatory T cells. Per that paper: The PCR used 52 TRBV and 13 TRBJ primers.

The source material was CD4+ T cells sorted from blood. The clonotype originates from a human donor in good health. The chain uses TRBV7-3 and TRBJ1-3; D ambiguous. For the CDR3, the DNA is TGTGCCAGCAACACCGCCGGACCAGAGAGGAACACCATATATTTT. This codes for CASNTAGPERNTIYF.